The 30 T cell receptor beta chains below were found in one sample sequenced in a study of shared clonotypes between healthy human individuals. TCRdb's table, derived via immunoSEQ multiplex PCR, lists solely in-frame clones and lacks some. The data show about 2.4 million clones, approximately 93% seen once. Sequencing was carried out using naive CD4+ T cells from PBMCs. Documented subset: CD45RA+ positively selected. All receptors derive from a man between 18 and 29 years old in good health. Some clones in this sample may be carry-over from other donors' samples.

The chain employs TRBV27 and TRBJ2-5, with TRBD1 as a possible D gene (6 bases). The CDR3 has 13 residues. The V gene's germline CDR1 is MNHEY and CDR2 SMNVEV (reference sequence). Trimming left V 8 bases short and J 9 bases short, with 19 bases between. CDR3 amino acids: CASSEQGPEPQYF. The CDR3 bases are TGTGCCAGCTCAGAACAGGGCCCGGAGCCCCAGTACTTC.

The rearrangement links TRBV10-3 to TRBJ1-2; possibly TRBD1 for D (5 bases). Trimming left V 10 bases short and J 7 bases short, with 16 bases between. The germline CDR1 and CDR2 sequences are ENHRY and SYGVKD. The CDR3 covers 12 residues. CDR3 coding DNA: TGTGCCAGCCATGACGGGACTTCTGGCTACACCTTC. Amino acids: CASHDGTSGYTF.

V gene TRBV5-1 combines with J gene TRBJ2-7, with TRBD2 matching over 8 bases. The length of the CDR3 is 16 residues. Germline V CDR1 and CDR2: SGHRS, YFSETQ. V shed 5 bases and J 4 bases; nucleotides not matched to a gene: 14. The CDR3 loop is CASRGQGREGPYEQYF. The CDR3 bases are TGCGCCAGCAGAGGCCAGGGACGGGAGGGCCCGTACGAGCAGTACTTC.

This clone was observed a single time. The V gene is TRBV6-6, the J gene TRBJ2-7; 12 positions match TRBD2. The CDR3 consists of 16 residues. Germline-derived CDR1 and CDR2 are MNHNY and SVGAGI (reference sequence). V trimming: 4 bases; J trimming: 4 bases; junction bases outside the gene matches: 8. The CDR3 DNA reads TGTGCCAGCAGTTCTTCCCCTAGCGGGAGGGTATACGAGCAGTACTTC. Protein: CASSSSPSGRVYEQYF.

CDR3 DNA: TGTGCCAGCAGCGACTCTGGACTACTCACCGGGGAGCTGTTTTTT. Its protein product is CASSDSGLLTGELFF. The chain recombines TRBV28 with TRBJ2-2; D is perhaps TRBD2 (6 bases). Trimming shortened V by 6 bases and J by 4 bases, and 15 bases separated the two germline ends. The CDR3 runs to 15 residues. Germline assignment: CDR1 MDHEN and CDR2 SYDVKM.

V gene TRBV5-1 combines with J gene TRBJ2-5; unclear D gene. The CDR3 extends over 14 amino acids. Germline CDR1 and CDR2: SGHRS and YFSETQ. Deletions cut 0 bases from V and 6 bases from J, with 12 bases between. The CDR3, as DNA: TGCGCCAGCAGCTTGGCCCGGCAGGCGAAGACCCAGTACTTC. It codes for CASSLARQAKTQYF.

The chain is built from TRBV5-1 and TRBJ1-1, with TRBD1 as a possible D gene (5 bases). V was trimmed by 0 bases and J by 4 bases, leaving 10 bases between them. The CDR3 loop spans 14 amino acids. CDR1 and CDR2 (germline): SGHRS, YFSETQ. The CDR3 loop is CASSLVVRVTEAFF. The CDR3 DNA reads TGCGCCAGCAGCTTGGTTGTCAGGGTCACTGAAGCTTTCTTT.

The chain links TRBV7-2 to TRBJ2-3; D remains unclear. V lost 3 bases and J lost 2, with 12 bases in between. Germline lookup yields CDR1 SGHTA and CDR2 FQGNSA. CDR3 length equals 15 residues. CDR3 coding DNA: TGTGCCAGCAGCTTTGCCGGTCACCCCACAGATACGCAGTATTTT. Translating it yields CASSFAGHPTDTQYF.

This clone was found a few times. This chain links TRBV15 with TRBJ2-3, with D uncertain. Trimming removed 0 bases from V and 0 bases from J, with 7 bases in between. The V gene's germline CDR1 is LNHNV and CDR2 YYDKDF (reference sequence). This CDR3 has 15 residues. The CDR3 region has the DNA TGTGCCACCAGCAGAGATGGGCCTAGCACAGATACGCAGTATTTT. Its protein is CATSRDGPSTDTQYF.

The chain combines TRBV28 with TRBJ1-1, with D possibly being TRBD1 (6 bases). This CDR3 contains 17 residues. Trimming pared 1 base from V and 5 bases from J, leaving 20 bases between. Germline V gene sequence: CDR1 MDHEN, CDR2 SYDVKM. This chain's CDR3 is CASSLLGGAGGRTEAFF. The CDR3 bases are TGTGCCAGCAGTTTATTGGGGGGCGCGGGAGGTCGGACTGAAGCTTTCTTT.

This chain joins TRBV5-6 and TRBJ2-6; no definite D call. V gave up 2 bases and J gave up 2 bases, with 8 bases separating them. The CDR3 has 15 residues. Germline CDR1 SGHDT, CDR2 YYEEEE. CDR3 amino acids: CASSLVSPGANVLTF. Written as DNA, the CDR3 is TGTGCCAGCAGCTTAGTAAGCCCTGGGGCCAACGTCCTGACTTTC.

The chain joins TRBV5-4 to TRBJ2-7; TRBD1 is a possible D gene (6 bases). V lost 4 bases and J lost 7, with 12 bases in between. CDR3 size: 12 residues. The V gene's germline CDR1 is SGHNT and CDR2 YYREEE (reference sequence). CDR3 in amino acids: CASSIGQREQYF. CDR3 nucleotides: TGTGCCAGCAGCATTGGACAGCGGGAGCAGTACTTC.

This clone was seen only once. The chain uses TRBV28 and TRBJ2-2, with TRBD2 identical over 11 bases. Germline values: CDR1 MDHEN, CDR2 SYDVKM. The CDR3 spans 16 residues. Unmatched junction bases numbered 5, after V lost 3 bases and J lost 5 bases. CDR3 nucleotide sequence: TGTGCCAGCAGTTTTTTAGCGGGAGGGCCTACCGGGGAGCTGTTTTTT. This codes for CASSFLAGGPTGELFF.

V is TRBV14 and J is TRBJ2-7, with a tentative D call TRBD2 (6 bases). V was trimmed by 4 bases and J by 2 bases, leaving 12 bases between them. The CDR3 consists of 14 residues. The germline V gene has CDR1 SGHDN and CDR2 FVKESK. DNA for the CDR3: TGTGCCAGCAGCCCAGGGACTGATCCCTACGAGCAGTACTTC. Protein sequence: CASSPGTDPYEQYF. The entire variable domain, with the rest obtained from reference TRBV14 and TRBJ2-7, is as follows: EAGVTQFPSHSVIEKGQTVTLRCDPISGHDNLYWYRRVMGKEIKFLLHFVKESKQDESGMPNNRFLAERTGGTYSTLKVQPAELEDSGVYFCASSPGTDPYEQYFGPGTRLTVT.

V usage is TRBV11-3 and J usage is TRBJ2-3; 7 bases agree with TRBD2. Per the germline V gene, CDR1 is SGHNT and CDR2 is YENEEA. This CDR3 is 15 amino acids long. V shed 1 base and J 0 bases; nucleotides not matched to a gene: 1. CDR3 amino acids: CASSLVGGSTDTQYF. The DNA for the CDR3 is TGTGCCAGCAGCTTAGTGGGGGGGAGCACAGATACGCAGTATTTT.

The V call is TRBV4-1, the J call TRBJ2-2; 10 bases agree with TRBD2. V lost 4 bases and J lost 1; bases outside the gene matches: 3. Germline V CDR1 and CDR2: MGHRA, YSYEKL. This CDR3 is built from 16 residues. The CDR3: CASSLWTSGNTGELFF. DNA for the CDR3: TGCGCCAGCAGCCTATGGACTAGCGGGAACACCGGGGAGCTGTTTTTT.

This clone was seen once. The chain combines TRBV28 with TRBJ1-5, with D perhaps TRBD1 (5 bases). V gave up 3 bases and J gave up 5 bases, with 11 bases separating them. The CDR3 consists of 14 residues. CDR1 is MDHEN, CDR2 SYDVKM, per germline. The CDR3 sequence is CASSFGAGHQPQHF. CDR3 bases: TGTGCCAGCAGTTTCGGGGCGGGGCATCAGCCCCAGCATTTT.

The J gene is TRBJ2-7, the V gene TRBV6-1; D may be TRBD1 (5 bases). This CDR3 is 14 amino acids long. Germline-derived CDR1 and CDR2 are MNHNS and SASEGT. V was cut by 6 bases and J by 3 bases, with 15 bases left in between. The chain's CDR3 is CASRYDSSYYEQYF. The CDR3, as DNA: TGTGCCAGCAGGTATGACAGTTCCTACTACGAGCAGTACTTC.

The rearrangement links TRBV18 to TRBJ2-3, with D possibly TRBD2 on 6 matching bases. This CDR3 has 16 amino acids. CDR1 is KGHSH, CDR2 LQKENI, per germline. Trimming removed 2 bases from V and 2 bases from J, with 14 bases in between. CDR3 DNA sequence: TGTGCCAGCTCACCATTCCCTAGCGCAAACACAGATACGCAGTATTTT. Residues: CASSPFPSANTDTQYF.

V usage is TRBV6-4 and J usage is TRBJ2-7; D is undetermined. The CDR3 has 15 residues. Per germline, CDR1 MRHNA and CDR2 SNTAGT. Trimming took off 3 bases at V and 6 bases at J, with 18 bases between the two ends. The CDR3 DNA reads TGTGCCAGCAGTGAAACCGGGCCCTCCGTCGGCGAGCAGTACTTC. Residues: CASSETGPSVGEQYF.

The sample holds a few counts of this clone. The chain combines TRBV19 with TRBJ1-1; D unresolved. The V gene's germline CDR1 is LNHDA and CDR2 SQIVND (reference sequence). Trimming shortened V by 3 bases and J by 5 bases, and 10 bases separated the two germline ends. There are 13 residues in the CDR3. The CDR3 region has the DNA TGTGCCAGTAGTATTGGGAGGGAAACTGAAGCTTTCTTT. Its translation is CASSIGRETEAFF.

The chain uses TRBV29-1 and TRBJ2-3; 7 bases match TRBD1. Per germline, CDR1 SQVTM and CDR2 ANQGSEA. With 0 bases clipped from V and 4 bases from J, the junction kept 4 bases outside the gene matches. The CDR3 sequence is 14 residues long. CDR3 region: CSVEEQGKPDTQYF. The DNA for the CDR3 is TGCAGCGTTGAAGAACAGGGGAAGCCAGATACGCAGTATTTT.

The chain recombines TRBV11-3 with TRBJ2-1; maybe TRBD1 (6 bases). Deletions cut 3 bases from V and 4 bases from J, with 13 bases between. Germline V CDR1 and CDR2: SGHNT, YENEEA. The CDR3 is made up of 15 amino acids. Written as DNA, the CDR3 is TGTGCCAGCAGCTTCGGGGACACCCAATACAATGAGCAGTTCTTC. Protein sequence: CASSFGDTQYNEQFF.

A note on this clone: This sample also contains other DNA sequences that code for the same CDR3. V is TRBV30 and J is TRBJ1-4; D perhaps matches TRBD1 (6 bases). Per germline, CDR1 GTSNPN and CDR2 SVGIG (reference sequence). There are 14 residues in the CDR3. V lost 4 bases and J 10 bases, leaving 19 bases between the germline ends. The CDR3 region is CAWNRDTSSGKLFF. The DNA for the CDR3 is TGTGCCTGGAATCGGGACACTTCTTCGGGAAAACTGTTTTTT. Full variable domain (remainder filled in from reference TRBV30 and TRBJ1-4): SQTIHQWPATLVQPVGSPLSLECTVEGTSNPNLYWYRQAAGRGLQLLFYSVGIGQISSEVPQNLSASRPQDRQFILSSKKLLLSDSGFYLCAWNRDTSSGKLFFGSGTQLSVL.

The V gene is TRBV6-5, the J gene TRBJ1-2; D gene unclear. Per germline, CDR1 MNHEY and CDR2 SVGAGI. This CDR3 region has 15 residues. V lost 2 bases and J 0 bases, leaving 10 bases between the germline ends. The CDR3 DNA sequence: TGTGCCAGCAGTTACGACCCTATACCTAACTATGGCTACACCTTC. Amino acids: CASSYDPIPNYGYTF.

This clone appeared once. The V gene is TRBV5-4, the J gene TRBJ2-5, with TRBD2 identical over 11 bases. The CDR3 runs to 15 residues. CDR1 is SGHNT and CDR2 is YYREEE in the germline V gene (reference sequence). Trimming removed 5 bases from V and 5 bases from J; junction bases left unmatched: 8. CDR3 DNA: TGTGCCAGCAGACCTCTAGCGGGAGGAAGGGAGACCCAGTACTTC. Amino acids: CASRPLAGGRETQYF.

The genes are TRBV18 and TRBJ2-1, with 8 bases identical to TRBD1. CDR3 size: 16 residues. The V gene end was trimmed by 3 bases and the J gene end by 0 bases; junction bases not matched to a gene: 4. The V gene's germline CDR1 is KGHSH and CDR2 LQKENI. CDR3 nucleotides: TGTGCCAGCTCACCCGGACAGGGCGGCTCCTACAATGAGCAGTTCTTC. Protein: CASSPGQGGSYNEQFF.

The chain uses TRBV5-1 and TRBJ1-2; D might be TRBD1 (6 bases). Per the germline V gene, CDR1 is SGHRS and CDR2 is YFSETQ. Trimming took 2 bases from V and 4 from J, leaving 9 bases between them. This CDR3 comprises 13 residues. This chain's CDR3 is CASSFDRSYGYTF. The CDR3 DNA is TGCGCCAGCAGCTTTGACAGGTCCTATGGCTACACCTTC.

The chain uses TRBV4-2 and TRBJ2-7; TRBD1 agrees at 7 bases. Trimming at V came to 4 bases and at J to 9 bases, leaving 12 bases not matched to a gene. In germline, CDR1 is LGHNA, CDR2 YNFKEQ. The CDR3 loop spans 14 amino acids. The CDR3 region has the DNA TGTGCCAGCAGCCTACCGGGACAGCCCTCAGGGCAGTACTTC. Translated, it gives CASSLPGQPSGQYF.

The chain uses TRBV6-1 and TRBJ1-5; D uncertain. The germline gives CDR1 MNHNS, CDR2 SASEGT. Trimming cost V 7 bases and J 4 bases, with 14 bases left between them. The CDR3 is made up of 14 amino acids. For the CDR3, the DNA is TGTGCCAGCAAGGCAGGTCCCGAGAATCAGCCCCAGCATTTT. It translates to CASKAGPENQPQHF.